The present entry profiles one TCR beta chain with its context. As yet, its antigen is unknown. The CDR3 consists of 14 residues. Germline CDR1 is MNHNS and CDR2 is SASEGT. Trimming took 8 bases from V and 5 from J, leaving 18 bases between them. Sequencing was performed with immunoSEQ multiplex PCR; in TCRdb, only in-frame clones are kept and a portion is missing. The table lists roughly 67,000 clones, around nine tenths of them singletons. The data are from a study of OX40 agonist ivuxolimab in advanced cancers. Study as a whole: Enrollees could have had prior anti-PD-1, anti-PD-L1 or anti-CTLA-4 therapy, which 40% to 45% had received.

General study results and limits: Expanded peripheral T cells had an undetermined antigen specificity. The authors also found low normalized T-cell clonal expansion in some nonresponders.

The clonotype originates from an adult with an advanced solid tumor such as melanoma, head and neck, liver or kidney cancer. V is TRBV6-1 and J is TRBJ2-5, with D possibly TRBD2 on 5 matching bases. This specimen was CD4+ or CD8+ T cells sorted from blood, taken in a trial of the OX40 agonist ivuxolimab. The CDR3 sequence is CASSTPPGGETQYF. The DNA for the CDR3 is TGTGCCAGCTCGACACCGCCGGGCGGGGAGACCCAGTACTTC.